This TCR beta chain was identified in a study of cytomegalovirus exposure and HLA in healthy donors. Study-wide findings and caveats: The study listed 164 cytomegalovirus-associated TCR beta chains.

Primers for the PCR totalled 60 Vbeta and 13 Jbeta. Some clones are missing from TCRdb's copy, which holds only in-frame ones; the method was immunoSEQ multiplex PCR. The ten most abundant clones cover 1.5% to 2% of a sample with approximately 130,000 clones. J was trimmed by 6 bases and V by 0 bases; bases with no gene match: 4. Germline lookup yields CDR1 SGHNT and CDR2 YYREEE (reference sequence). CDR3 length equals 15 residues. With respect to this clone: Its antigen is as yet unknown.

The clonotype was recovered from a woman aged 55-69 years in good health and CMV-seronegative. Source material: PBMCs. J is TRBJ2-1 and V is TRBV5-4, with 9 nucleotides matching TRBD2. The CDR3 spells CASSLASSGANEQFF. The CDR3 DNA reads TGTGCCAGCAGCTTGGCCTCTAGCGGGGCCAATGAGCAGTTCTTC.